This is a list of T cell receptor beta chains from one sample in a study of cytomegalovirus exposure and HLA in healthy donors. Sequencing used immunoSEQ multiplex PCR; TCRdb keeps in-frame clones, though not all of them. In all, the sample yields 100,000 to 150,000 clones. Sequencing input: PBMCs. The receptor source for this set is a woman in her thirties or forties in good health and CMV-seropositive. Both conserved end residues are part of each CDR3. A D gene is named only where the DNA matches it firmly.

cdr3_length	v_call	j_call	d_call	cdr3_nt	cdr3_aa
14	TRBV9	TRBJ2-7	NA	TGTGCCAGCTCCTCGGGGGGCGTACCCTACGAGCAGTACTTC	CASSSGGVPYEQYF
17	TRBV19	TRBJ2-2	TRBD2	TGTGCCAGTAGTAAAACTAGCGGGAGGGCTCAAGCCGGGGAGCTGTTTTTT	CASSKTSGRAQAGELFF
16	TRBV13	TRBJ2-2	TRBD2	TGTGCCAGCAGTCCCTTTTCGACTAGCGGGGGCGGGGAGCTGTTTTTT	CASSPFSTSGGGELFF
14	TRBV7-2	TRBJ2-1	TRBD1	TGTGCCAGCAGCCCACGACAGGGCAGCAATGAGCAGTTCTTC	CASSPRQGSNEQFF
14	TRBV2	TRBJ2-1	TRBD2	TGTGCCAGCAGGCCGGGACTAGCTTACAATGAGCAGTTCTTC	CASRPGLAYNEQFF
17	TRBV18	TRBJ2-1	TRBD1	TGTGCCAGCTCACCGGGACAGGGAGGACCGGCTGGGAATGAGCAGTTCTTC	CASSPGQGGPAGNEQFF
15	TRBV18	TRBJ2-3	TRBD2	TGTGCCAGCTCATCATTAGCGGGAGCCACAGATACGCAGTATTTT	CASSSLAGATDTQYF
16	TRBV27	TRBJ2-2	NA	TGTGCCAGCAGTTTATTTGAAAGTAGCGTTGCCGGGGAGCTGTTTTTT	CASSLFESSVAGELFF
13	TRBV6-6	TRBJ1-2	NA	TGTGCCAGCAGTTCAACGAGTAACTATGGCTACACCTTC	CASSSTSNYGYTF
15	TRBV28	TRBJ2-2	NA	TGTGCCAGCAGTCGCCATCCAGTGAACACCGGGGAGCTGTTTTTT	CASSRHPVNTGELFF
16	TRBV19	TRBJ2-2	NA	TGTGCCAGTAGTATCCCTCGACAGTCTTTCACCGGGGAGCTGTTTTTT	CASSIPRQSFTGELFF
11	TRBV20-1	TRBJ2-3	TRBD2	TGCAGTGCCGCCACTAGCGGTACGCAGTATTTT	CSAATSGTQYF
14	TRBV6-4	TRBJ2-3	NA	TGTGCCAGCAGTGAAAGGGCGGGAACAGATACGCAGTATTTT	CASSERAGTDTQYF
17	TRBV5-1	TRBJ1-3	TRBD1	TGCGCCAGCAGCTTGGATCGGGACAGGGAGACTGGAAACACCATATATTTT	CASSLDRDRETGNTIYF
15	TRBV27	TRBJ2-1	TRBD2	TGTGCCAGCAGTCAGGGACTAGCGGTATACAATGAGCAGTTCTTC	CASSQGLAVYNEQFF
15	TRBV30	TRBJ2-4	TRBD2	TGTGCCTGGACGGGGGGGGGACTAGCCAAAAACATTCAGTACTTC	CAWTGGGLAKNIQYF
13	TRBV27	TRBJ2-2	NA	TGTGCCAGCAGGAGGGACTACACCGGGGAGCTGTTTTTT	CASRRDYTGELFF
16	TRBV6-6	TRBJ2-7	TRBD2	TGTGCCAGCAGTTTCTCCGGCGGGGGGCCACGGGGCGAGCAGTACTTC	CASSFSGGGPRGEQYF
15	TRBV19	TRBJ1-5	NA	TGTGCCAGTAGTATAGACGGGGGTTATGATCAGCCCCAGCATTTT	CASSIDGGYDQPQHF
13	TRBV19	TRBJ2-1	NA	TGTGCCAGTAGTACCCCTATGACGGCTGGGGCGTTCTTC	CASSTPMTAGAFF
13	TRBV11-1	TRBJ2-2	NA	TGTGCCAGCAGCTTACTCGGGGTCGGGGAGCTGTTTTTT	CASSLLGVGELFF
14	TRBV27	TRBJ1-5	NA	TGTGCCAGCAGTTTATCTTCAGGGGATCAGCCCCAGCATTTT	CASSLSSGDQPQHF
15	TRBV6-4	TRBJ1-1	TRBD1	TGTGCCAGCAAATGGCTGGACAGGGCCGACACTGAAGCTTTCTTT	CASKWLDRADTEAFF
14	TRBV21-1	TRBJ1-5	NA	TGTGCCAGCAGCAAATTCTCGCAGGACAGACGTCAGCATTTT	CASSKFSQDRRQHF
14	TRBV10-1	TRBJ2-3	NA	TGCGCCAGCAGCTTGACAGGAAGCACAGATACGCAGTATTTT	CASSLTGSTDTQYF
15	TRBV30	TRBJ2-1	TRBD2	TGTGCCTGGAGTCAGGGACTAGCGGGTGGCAATGAGCAGTTCTTC	CAWSQGLAGGNEQFF
15	TRBV12-1	TRBJ2-7	NA	TGTGCCAGCAGCCAGACTGAGGGTGGGTCCTACGAGCAGTACTTC	CASSQTEGGSYEQYF
13	TRBV29-1	TRBJ2-2	NA	TGCAGCGTTACCGACACCAACACCGGGGAGCTGTTTTTT	CSVTDTNTGELFF
15	TRBV7-9	TRBJ1-4	TRBD1	TGTGCCAGCAGCTCGGGACAGGGGGATCGTGAAAAACTGTTTTTT	CASSSGQGDREKLFF
15	TRBV7-3	TRBJ2-2	NA	TGTGCCAGCAGCTGGGCGACAGGGAACACCGGGGAGCTGTTTTTT	CASSWATGNTGELFF
16	TRBV11-3	TRBJ2-1	TRBD1	TGTGCCAGCAGCTTGCAGAACAGGGGGCTTGTTAGTGAGCAGTTCTTC	CASSLQNRGLVSEQFF
16	TRBV28	TRBJ1-5	TRBD1	TGTGCCAGCAGTTCGGGAAGACAGGGGGGATATCAGCCCCAGCATTTT	CASSSGRQGGYQPQHF
14	TRBV5-4	TRBJ1-4	NA	TGTGCCAGCAGCTTGGAGAGGCGAAATGAAAAACTGTTTTTT	CASSLERRNEKLFF
14	TRBV10-1	TRBJ1-5	NA	TGCGCCAGCAGTGACGACAATAGCAATCAGCCCCAGCATTTT	CASSDDNSNQPQHF
11	TRBV28	TRBJ2-7	TRBD1	TGTGCCAGCAAGGGGGCCCTCGAGCAGTACTTC	CASKGALEQYF
15	TRBV2	TRBJ1-6	TRBD1	TGTGCCAGCAGTGACAGGGGGCGGGATAATTCACCCCTCCACTTT	CASSDRGRDNSPLHF
13	TRBV9	TRBJ2-3	TRBD1	TGTGCCAGCAGCGTGACAGGGCCAGATACGCAGTATTTT	CASSVTGPDTQYF
11	TRBV20-1	TRBJ1-1	NA	TGCAGTGCTAGTTCGGGGACTGAAGCTTTCTTT	CSASSGTEAFF
15	TRBV5-6	TRBJ1-1	TRBD1	TGTGCCAGCAGCTTGGTCCACAGGGGTGAGACTGAAGCTTTCTTT	CASSLVHRGETEAFF
14	TRBV29-1	TRBJ1-1	NA	TGCAGCGTTGGAACGGGGGAAATGAACACTGAAGCTTTCTTT	CSVGTGEMNTEAFF
17	TRBV4-1	TRBJ1-4	NA	TGCGCCAGCAGCCAAGACAGGACGGGAGTAACTAATGAAAAACTGTTTTTT	CASSQDRTGVTNEKLFF
12	TRBV7-2	TRBJ1-2	NA	TGTGCCAGCAGCGACACTAACTATGGCTACACCTTC	CASSDTNYGYTF